Below, 30 T cell receptor beta chains from the same sample are listed, as sequenced in a study of OX40 agonist ivuxolimab in advanced cancers. TCRdb keeps only in-frame clones here, not all; method: immunoSEQ multiplex PCR. The sample yields approximately 45,000 clones, 88% seen once. Source: CD4+ or CD8+ T cells sorted from blood, taken in a trial of the OX40 agonist ivuxolimab. The source of these receptors is an adult with an advanced solid tumor such as melanoma, head and neck, liver or kidney cancer.

The J gene is TRBJ2-1, the V gene TRBV5-4; TRBD2 aligns across 10 bases. J was trimmed by 5 bases and V by 1 base; bases with no gene match: 6. CDR3 length: 16 residues. CDR1 and CDR2 from the germline V gene are SGHNT and YYREEE (reference sequence). CDR3 sequence (DNA): TGTGCCAGCAGCTTGCAGTTAGCGGGAGGCAACAATGAGCAGTTCTTC. Amino acids: CASSLQLAGGNNEQFF.

The V gene is TRBV19, the J gene TRBJ1-1; D gene uncertain. The CDR3 is 14 residues long. Trimming left V 7 bases short and J 0 bases short, with 12 bases between. Germline CDR1 reads LNHDA; CDR2 reads SQIVND (reference sequence). The CDR3 loop reads CASTSGVLNTEAFF. The CDR3 DNA is TGTGCCAGTACCTCCGGCGTCCTGAACACTGAAGCTTTCTTT.

The CDR3, as DNA: TGCGCCAGCAGCCTAGAGGGAGAGAACACTGAAGCTTTCTTT. It encodes CASSLEGENTEAFF. The gene calls are TRBV5-1 and TRBJ1-1; D gene unclear. V gave up 4 bases and J gave up 1 base, with 11 bases separating them. CDR1 and CDR2 from the germline V gene are SGHRS and YFSETQ. CDR3 length: 14 amino acids.

The V call is TRBV19, the J call TRBJ2-3, with D unclear. The CDR3 has 12 amino acids. V lost 4 bases and J 4 bases, leaving 6 bases between the germline ends. CDR1 and CDR2 from the germline V gene are LNHDA and SQIVND (reference sequence). CDR3: CASSTNADTQYF. The DNA of the CDR3 is TGTGCCAGTAGTACCAACGCAGATACGCAGTATTTT. The complete variable domain, with remaining parts taken from reference TRBV19 and TRBJ2-3, reads DGGITQSPKYLFRKEGQNVTLSCEQNLNHDAMYWYRQDPGQGLRLIYYSQIVNDFQKGDIAEGYSVSREKKESFPLTVTSAQKNPTAFYLCASSTNADTQYFGPGTRLTVL.

This CDR3 is CASSIGTGSSYEQYF. The CDR3 DNA sequence: TGTGCCAGTAGTATCGGGACAGGGAGCTCCTACGAGCAGTACTTC. The V and J genes are TRBV19 and TRBJ2-5; 9 nucleotides line up with TRBD1. The J call may be incorrect, as the DNA end agrees better with TRBJ2-7. The CDR3 sequence is 15 residues long. Germline-derived CDR1 and CDR2 are LNHDA and SQIVND (reference sequence).

The chain recombines TRBV5-1 with TRBJ2-7; D perhaps matches TRBD2 (6 bases). The germline V gene encodes CDR1 SGHRS and CDR2 YFSETQ. The CDR3 loop spans 14 amino acids. V was pared by 7 bases and J by 3 bases, with 17 bases between. CDR3: CASALGMGGYEQYF. CDR3 nucleotides: TGCGCCAGCGCCCTCGGGATGGGGGGCTACGAGCAGTACTTC.

V is TRBV7-3 and J is TRBJ1-1; D is possibly TRBD1 (5 bases). Germline CDR1 SGHTA, CDR2 FQGTGA. With 2 bases removed from V and 3 bases from J, the gap between germline ends came to 13 bases. The length of the CDR3 is 15 residues. The CDR3 reads CASSLRQGIDTEAFF. CDR3 DNA sequence: TGTGCCAGCAGCTTACGGCAGGGTATAGACACTGAAGCTTTCTTT.

The rearrangement uses TRBV19 and TRBJ2-5, with D tentatively TRBD1 (6 bases). The V gene's germline CDR1 is LNHDA and CDR2 SQIVND (reference sequence). The CDR3 loop spans 13 amino acids. V lost 4 bases and J lost 1, with 7 bases in between. CDR3 in DNA: TGTGCCAGTAGTAGGACAGCCCAAGAGACCCAGTACTTC. Its translation is CASSRTAQETQYF.

V is TRBV7-9 and J is TRBJ1-2; 8 bases match TRBD1. The CDR3 sequence is 14 residues long. The germline CDR1 and CDR2 sequences are SEHNR and FQNEAQ (reference sequence). V was pared by 4 bases and J by 2 bases, with 3 bases of the junction left unmatched. CDR3: CASSSGTGNYGYTF. In nucleotides, the CDR3 is TGTGCCAGCAGCTCCGGGACAGGAAACTATGGCTACACCTTC. The whole variable domain, remainder taken from reference TRBV7-9 and TRBJ1-2, is DTGVSQNPRHKITKRGQNVTFRCDPISEHNRLYWYRQTLGQGPEFLTYFQNEAQLEKSRLLSDRFSAERPKGSFSTLEIQRTEQGDSAMYLCASSSGTGNYGYTFGSGTRLTVV.

This clone has a single count. The rearrangement joins TRBV7-2 to TRBJ1-6; tentatively, D is TRBD1 (6 bases). The CDR3 runs 17 residues. Germline assignment: CDR1 SGHTA and CDR2 FQGNSA. Trimming cost V 4 bases and J 7 bases, with 20 bases left between them. The CDR3 DNA is TGTGCCAGCAGCTCCCCGGGGGGGCTGAGGGAAAATTCACCCCTCCACTTT. Protein sequence: CASSSPGGLRENSPLHF.

The chain joins TRBV6-5 to TRBJ2-3; no clear D. The CDR3 consists of 13 residues. V lost 4 bases to trimming and J lost 6 bases, with 11 bases between them. Looked up from germline, CDR1 is MNHEY and CDR2 is SVGAGI. The CDR3 DNA reads as TGTGCCAGCAGTTCGGCCCGGCGGGATACGCAGTATTTT. This codes for CASSSARRDTQYF.

The genes are TRBV4-1 and TRBJ2-6, with D perhaps matching TRBD1 (5 bases). This CDR3 spans 19 amino acids. Germline V gene data show CDR1 as MGHRA and CDR2 as YSYEKL. Trimming took off 0 bases at V and 2 bases at J, with 17 bases between the two ends. CDR3 protein: CASSQDFVRELPGANVLTF. The CDR3 DNA is TGCGCCAGCAGCCAAGACTTCGTCAGGGAATTGCCTGGGGCCAACGTCCTGACTTTC.

The J gene is TRBJ2-7, the V gene TRBV28; 7 positions agree with TRBD1. Germline V gene sequence: CDR1 MDHEN, CDR2 SYDVKM. V shed 3 bases and J 3 bases; nucleotides not matched to a gene: 5. CDR3 length: 14 amino acids. The CDR3 DNA follows: TGTGCCAGCAGTTTCCGCCGGGACAGCTACGAGCAGTACTTC. It specifies CASSFRRDSYEQYF.

This rearrangement joins TRBV11-3 to TRBJ2-1; possibly TRBD2 for D (6 bases). The ends were cut back, 7 bases at V and 4 bases at J, with 14 bases in the middle. Germline values: CDR1 SGHNT, CDR2 YENEEA. The CDR3 spans 14 residues. CDR3 DNA sequence: TGTGCCAGCACCGGGACTTCTCAGTACAATGAGCAGTTCTTC. Protein product: CASTGTSQYNEQFF.

The chain has TRBV5-6 and TRBJ2-7; D is uncertain. The V and J ends lost 0 bases and 4 bases respectively, with 5 bases between them. Germline assignment: CDR1 SGHDT and CDR2 YYEEEE. This CDR3 is 12 amino acids long. The CDR3 is CASSLDKYEQYF. The CDR3 region has the DNA TGTGCCAGCAGCTTGGACAAATACGAGCAGTACTTC.

The V call is TRBV6-5, the J call TRBJ2-7; D is ambiguous. Trimming removed 0 bases from V and 1 base from J, with 13 bases in between. This CDR3 is 16 amino acids long. Germline-derived CDR1 and CDR2 are MNHEY and SVGAGI. CDR3 nucleotide sequence: TGTGCCAGCAGTTACTCGTTATCGGGCTCATCCTACGAGCAGTACTTC. Residues: CASSYSLSGSSYEQYF.

The rearrangement joins TRBV4-2 to TRBJ2-5, with unresolved D. V lost 0 bases and J lost 5, with 13 bases in between. The CDR3 has 15 amino acids. Per the germline V gene, CDR1 is LGHNA and CDR2 is YNFKEQ. DNA for the CDR3: TGTGCCAGCAGCCAAGATCTCGCCGTGGAGGAGACCCAGTACTTC. Translating it yields CASSQDLAVEETQYF.

This clone showed up just a few times. The rearrangement joins TRBV28 to TRBJ2-3; D might be TRBD2 (6 bases). The CDR3 spans 16 residues. Germline assignment: CDR1 MDHEN and CDR2 SYDVKM. Trimming removed 2 bases from V and 3 bases from J, with 15 bases in between. CDR3 DNA sequence: TGTGCCAGCAGTTTACGGAGGGCAAAGATGACAGATACGCAGTATTTT. Amino acids: CASSLRRAKMTDTQYF. Drawing the rest from reference TRBV28 and TRBJ2-3, the complete variable domain is DVKVTQSSRYLVKRTGEKVFLECVQDMDHENMFWYRQDPGLGLRLIYFSYDVKMKEKGDIPEGYSVSREKKERFSLILESASTNQTSMYLCASSLRRAKMTDTQYFGPGTRLTVL.

The chain has TRBV11-2 and TRBJ2-3, with 11 bases identical to TRBD2. The V gene's germline CDR1 is SGHAT and CDR2 FQNNGV. CDR3 length equals 17 residues. V lost 1 base to trimming and J lost 0 bases; unmatched junction nucleotides: 3. CDR3 in amino acids: CASSLGWTSGSTDTQYF. The CDR3 DNA follows: TGTGCCAGCAGCTTAGGGTGGACTAGCGGGAGCACAGATACGCAGTATTTT.

The chain links TRBV11-1 to TRBJ1-2, with no clear D. There are 15 residues in the CDR3. With 1 base removed from V and 4 bases from J, the gap between germline ends came to 13 bases. Germline V CDR1 and CDR2: SGHAT, FQDESV (reference sequence). The CDR3 DNA reads TGTGCCAGCAGCTTAGGGTCTATAATCGGCTATGGCTACACCTTC. This codes for CASSLGSIIGYGYTF.

The chain carries TRBV19 and TRBJ2-1, with a weak D call TRBD2 (6 bases). Germline V CDR1 and CDR2: LNHDA, SQIVND (reference sequence). The CDR3 is 18 residues long. Between the trimmed V and J ends, which lost 7 bases and 0 bases, there was a span of 22 bases. CDR3 residues: CASTNSRAAGGSYNEQFF. Written as DNA, the CDR3 is TGTGCCAGTACCAATAGCCGGGCAGCGGGTGGCTCCTACAATGAGCAGTTCTTC.

J is TRBJ2-7 and V is TRBV7-6; 16 bases are shared with TRBD2. Germline CDR1 and CDR2: SGHVS and FNYEAQ. CDR3 length equals 18 residues. J gave up 3 bases and V 5 bases, and 10 bases lay outside the gene matches. CDR3 in amino acids: CASSVGTSGRARNYEQYF. The CDR3 bases are TGTGCCAGCAGCGTAGGGACTAGCGGGAGGGCCCGTAACTACGAGCAGTACTTC.

The V gene is TRBV19, the J gene TRBJ2-1; D is possibly TRBD1 (6 bases). Germline CDR1 LNHDA, CDR2 SQIVND (reference sequence). With 2 bases removed from V and 3 bases from J, the gap between germline ends came to 17 bases. The CDR3 consists of 17 residues. The CDR3 DNA reads as TGTGCCAGTAGTATATCCCGGACAAGGGGGATCTACAATGAGCAGTTCTTC. As protein: CASSISRTRGIYNEQFF.

The chain recombines TRBV6-5 with TRBJ1-2; possibly TRBD1 for D (5 bases). CDR1 and CDR2 from the germline V gene are MNHEY and SVGAGI. CDR3 length: 15 residues. Between the trimmed V and J ends, which lost 4 bases and 6 bases, there was a span of 18 bases. The CDR3: CASSFWGEEVDGYTF. The CDR3 coding sequence is TGTGCCAGCAGTTTTTGGGGGGAAGAGGTGGATGGCTACACCTTC.

The chain links TRBV6-4 to TRBJ1-2, with D perhaps matching TRBD1 (5 bases). Trimming stripped 5 bases from V and 3 bases from J, with 13 bases between. The CDR3 sequence is 14 residues long. Germline CDR1 and CDR2: MRHNA and SNTAGT. The CDR3 bases are TGTGCCAGCAGTCTTGAGGAAGGGGACTATGGCTACACCTTC. This encodes CASSLEEGDYGYTF.

This chain connects TRBV19 to TRBJ2-7; D unclear. In germline, CDR1 is LNHDA, CDR2 SQIVND (reference sequence). The CDR3 loop spans 13 amino acids. Trimming shortened V by 4 bases and J by 5 bases, and 12 bases separated the two germline ends. CDR3 sequence reads: CASSNRAPHEQYF. Written as DNA, the CDR3 is TGTGCCAGTAGTAACCGGGCCCCGCACGAGCAGTACTTC.

The chain has TRBV6-6 and TRBJ1-2, with 8 bases that match TRBD1. With 0 bases clipped from V and 7 bases from J, the junction kept 7 bases outside the gene matches. The CDR3 extends over 15 amino acids. Germline CDR1 is MNHNY and CDR2 is SVGAGI (reference sequence). Here the CDR3 DNA reads TGTGCCAGCAGTTACTCGCAGGGGGCTCTTAGTGGCTACACCTTC. Protein sequence: CASSYSQGALSGYTF.

Remarks on this clone: Other nucleotide sequences from this sample produce the same CDR3. The chain carries TRBV28 and TRBJ1-4, with TRBD1 matching 8 bases. The CDR3 spans 14 residues. Trimming cost V 6 bases and J 8 bases; bases outside gene matches: 8. Germline loops: CDR1 MDHEN, CDR2 SYDVKM. CDR3 residues: CASSRGQGREKLFF. The CDR3 DNA reads as TGTGCCAGCAGCCGAGGACAGGGACGGGAAAAACTGTTTTTT.

V is TRBV5-4 and J is TRBJ1-1, with D unresolved. The CDR3 loop spans 14 amino acids. Germline CDR1 is SGHNT and CDR2 is YYREEE (reference sequence). V lost 0 bases, J lost 3 bases, and 9 bases lay in between. CDR3 in amino acids: CASSLVSGDTEAFF. The CDR3, as DNA: TGTGCCAGCAGCTTGGTATCCGGGGACACTGAAGCTTTCTTT.

V gene TRBV30 combines with J gene TRBJ2-1, with unresolved D. In germline, CDR1 is GTSNPN, CDR2 SVGIG (reference sequence). The CDR3 length is 14 residues. V was trimmed by 1 base and J by 6 bases, leaving 13 bases between them. CDR3 region: CAWSGYRRFNEQFF. The CDR3 bases are TGTGCCTGGAGTGGCTACCGACGCTTCAATGAGCAGTTCTTC.